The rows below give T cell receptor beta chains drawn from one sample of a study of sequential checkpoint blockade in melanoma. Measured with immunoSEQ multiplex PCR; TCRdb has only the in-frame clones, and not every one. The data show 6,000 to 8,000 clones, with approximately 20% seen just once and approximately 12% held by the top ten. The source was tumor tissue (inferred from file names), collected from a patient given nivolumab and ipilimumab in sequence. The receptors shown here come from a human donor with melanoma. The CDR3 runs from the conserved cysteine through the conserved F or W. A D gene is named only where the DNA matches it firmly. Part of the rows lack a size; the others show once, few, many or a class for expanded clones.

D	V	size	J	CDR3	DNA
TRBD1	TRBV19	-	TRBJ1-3	CASSIPGQVDSSGNTIYF	TGTGCCAGTAGTATACCGGGACAGGTTGACAGCTCTGGAAACACCATATATTTT
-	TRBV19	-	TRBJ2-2	CASAPGGTGELFF	TGTGCCAGTGCCCCCGGCGGCACCGGGGAGCTGTTTTTT
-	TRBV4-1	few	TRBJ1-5	CASSQDSNQPQHF	TGCGCCAGCAGCCAGGACAGTAATCAGCCCCAGCATTTT
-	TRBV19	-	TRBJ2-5	CASSELVPPETQYF	TGTGCCAGTAGCGAACTAGTTCCACCAGAGACCCAGTACTTC
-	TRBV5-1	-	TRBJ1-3	CASSSGLQGYSGNTIYF	TGCGCCAGCAGCTCCGGATTACAGGGCTACTCTGGAAACACCATATATTTT
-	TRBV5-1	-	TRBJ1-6	CASSLREGNNSPLHF	TGCGCCAGCAGCTTGCGTGAGGGCAATAATTCACCCCTCCACTTT
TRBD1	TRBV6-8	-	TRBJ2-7	CASSYGQEREQYF	TGTGCCAGCAGTTATGGACAGGAGCGCGAGCAGTACTTC
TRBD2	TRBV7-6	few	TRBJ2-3	CASSGRLAGGATDTQYF	TGTGCCAGCAGCGGGCGACTAGCGGGGGGGGCAACAGATACGCAGTATTTT
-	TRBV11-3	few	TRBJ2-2	CASSSQNTNTGELFF	TGTGCCAGCAGTAGTCAAAACACCAACACCGGGGAGCTGTTTTTT
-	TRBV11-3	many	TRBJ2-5	CASSSLGTQETQYF	TGTGCCAGCAGCTCGCTGGGGACCCAAGAGACCCAGTACTTC
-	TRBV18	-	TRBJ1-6	CASSPTGPGQRTAPLHF	TGTGCCAGCTCACCTACCGGTCCCGGACAGAGAACCGCACCCCTCCACTTT
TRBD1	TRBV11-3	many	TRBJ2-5	CASSLGQTQETQYF	TGTGCCAGCAGCTTGGGACAGACACAAGAGACCCAGTACTTC
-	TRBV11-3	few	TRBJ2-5	CASSPEGSNQETQYF	TGTGCCAGCAGCCCGGAGGGCAGCAACCAAGAGACCCAGTACTTC
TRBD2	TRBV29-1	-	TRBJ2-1	CSVEVLRGGAFEQFF	TGCAGCGTTGAAGTTCTACGCGGGGGGGCGTTTGAGCAGTTCTTC
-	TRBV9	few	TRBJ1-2	CASSPSWLEGYTF	TGTGCCAGCAGCCCTTCCTGGTTGGAAGGCTACACCTTC
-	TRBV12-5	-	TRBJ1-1	CASTTASVTFF	TGTGCCAGCACCACAGCTTCTGTAACTTTCTTT
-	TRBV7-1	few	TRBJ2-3	CASSWTRTDTQYF	TGTGCCAGCAGCTGGACTCGCACAGATACGCAGTATTTT
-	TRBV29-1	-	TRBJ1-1	CSVEEGMNTEAFF	TGCAGCGTTGAAGAAGGGATGAACACTGAAGCTTTCTTT
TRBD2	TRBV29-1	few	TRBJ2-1	CSGVAGASGNEQFF	TGCAGCGGGGTAGCGGGGGCCTCGGGGAATGAGCAGTTCTTC
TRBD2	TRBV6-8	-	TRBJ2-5	CASRQREQETQYF	TGTGCCAGCAGACAGCGGGAGCAAGAGACCCAGTACTTC
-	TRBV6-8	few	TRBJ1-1	CASSYTGYTEAFF	TGTGCCAGCAGTTACACGGGTTACACTGAAGCTTTCTTT
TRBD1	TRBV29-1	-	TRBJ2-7	CSALTGPLSWQYF	TGCAGCGCCCTGACAGGGCCGCTTTCTTGGCAGTACTTC
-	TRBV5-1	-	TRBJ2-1	CASSLATGIGINEQFF	TGCGCCAGCAGCTTGGCCACAGGGATAGGAATCAATGAGCAGTTCTTC
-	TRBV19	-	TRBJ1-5	CASRLESGPQHF	TGTGCCAGTAGGTTAGAGAGCGGGCCCCAGCATTTT
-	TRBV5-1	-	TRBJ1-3	CASSLAGSGNTIYF	TGCGCCAGCAGCTTGGCGGGCTCTGGAAACACCATATATTTT
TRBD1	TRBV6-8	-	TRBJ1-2	CASGRDRGVYGYTF	TGTGCCAGCGGAAGAGACAGGGGGGTGTATGGCTACACCTTC
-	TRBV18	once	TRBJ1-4	CASSPSRADEKLFF	TGTGCCAGCTCACCAAGCAGGGCCGATGAAAAACTGTTTTTT
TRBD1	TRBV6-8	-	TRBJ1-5	CASSRQGYNQPQHF	TGTGCCAGCAGCAGACAGGGCTACAATCAGCCCCAGCATTTT
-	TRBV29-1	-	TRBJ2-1	CSVAVMYNEQFF	TGCAGCGTTGCGGTAATGTACAATGAGCAGTTCTTC
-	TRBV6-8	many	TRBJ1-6	CASSSGPYNSPLHF	TGTGCCAGCTCAAGTGGGCCCTATAATTCACCCCTCCACTTT
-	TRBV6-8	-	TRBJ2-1	CASSFLDKPDEQFF	TGTGCCAGCAGTTTTTTGGACAAGCCCGATGAGCAGTTCTTC
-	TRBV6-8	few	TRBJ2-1	CASSTPSRGRYEQFF	TGTGCCAGCAGTACCCCATCGAGGGGGAGGTATGAGCAGTTCTTC
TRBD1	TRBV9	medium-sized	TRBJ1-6	CASSVDDRANSPLHF	TGTGCCAGCAGCGTAGATGACAGGGCGAATTCACCCCTCCACTTT
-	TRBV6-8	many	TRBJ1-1	CATSGWETEAFF	TGTGCCACCTCAGGGTGGGAAACTGAAGCTTTCTTT
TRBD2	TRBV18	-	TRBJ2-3	CASSPPTSSRTDTQYF	TGTGCCAGCTCACCACCGACTAGCTCGCGGACAGATACGCAGTATTTT
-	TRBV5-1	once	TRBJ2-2	CASSLNRANTGELFF	TGCGCCAGCAGCTTGAACAGGGCTAACACCGGGGAGCTGTTTTTT
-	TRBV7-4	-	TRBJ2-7	CASSLSGSYEQYF	TGTGCCAGCAGCTTATCTGGCTCCTACGAGCAGTACTTC
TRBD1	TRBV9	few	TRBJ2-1	CASRGQGPVNEQFF	TGTGCCAGCAGGGGACAGGGTCCCGTCAATGAGCAGTTCTTC
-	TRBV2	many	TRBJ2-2	CASSISGKMGRGELFF	TGTGCCAGCAGCATTTCAGGGAAGATGGGCCGCGGGGAGCTGTTTTTT
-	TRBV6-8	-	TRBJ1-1	CASSSPTQGTEAFF	TGTGCCAGCAGTTCACCCACCCAGGGCACTGAAGCTTTCTTT